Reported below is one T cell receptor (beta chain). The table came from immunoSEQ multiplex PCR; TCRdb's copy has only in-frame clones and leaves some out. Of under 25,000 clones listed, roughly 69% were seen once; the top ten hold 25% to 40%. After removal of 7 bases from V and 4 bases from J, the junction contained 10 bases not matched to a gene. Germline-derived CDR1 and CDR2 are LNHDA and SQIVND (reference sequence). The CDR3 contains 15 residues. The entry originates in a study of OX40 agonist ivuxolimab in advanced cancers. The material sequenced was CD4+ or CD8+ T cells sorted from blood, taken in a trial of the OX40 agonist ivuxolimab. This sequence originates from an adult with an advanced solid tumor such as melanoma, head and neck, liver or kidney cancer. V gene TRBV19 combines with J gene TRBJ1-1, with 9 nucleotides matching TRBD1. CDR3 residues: CASTMSTGGVTEAFF. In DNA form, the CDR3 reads TGTGCCAGTACCATGTCGACAGGGGGTGTCACTGAAGCTTTCTTT. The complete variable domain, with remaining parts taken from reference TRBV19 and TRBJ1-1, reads DGGITQSPKYLFRKEGQNVTLSCEQNLNHDAMYWYRQDPGQGLRLIYYSQIVNDFQKGDIAEGYSVSREKKESFPLTVTSAQKNPTAFYLCASTMSTGGVTEAFFGQGTRLTVV.